The rows below give T cell receptor beta chains drawn from one sample of a study of blood T cell repertoires in COVID-19. Method: immunoSEQ multiplex PCR; TCRdb's copy keeps in-frame clones and lacks some. The repertoire holds 130,000 to 150,000 clones, roughly three quarters seen once, with around 8.7% in the top ten. The sample taken for sequencing was peripheral blood. These receptors came from a man aged 50-60 years with active or convalescent COVID-19. Each CDR3 is given with its conserved first and last residue. A D gene is named only where the DNA matches it firmly. For some rows the clone size is stated as once, few or many, or as a class when expanded; others skip it.

NA	TRBV21-1	TRBJ2-7	NA	CASSEREDHEQYF	TGTGCCAGCAGCGAGCGGGAGGACCACGAGCAGTACTTC
NA	TRBV30	TRBJ1-5	once	CAWSSGGAGQPQHF	TGTGCCTGGAGTTCGGGGGGGGCAGGACAGCCCCAGCATTTT
TRBD2	TRBV28	TRBJ2-7	NA	CASSPRLAGASEQYF	TGTGCCAGCAGTCCCCGCCTAGCGGGAGCAAGCGAGCAGTACTTC
NA	TRBV11-1	TRBJ2-1	NA	CASSLDTGTGHNEQFF	TGTGCCAGCAGCTTAGACACAGGGACGGGACATAATGAGCAGTTCTTC
TRBD1	TRBV5-4	TRBJ1-6	NA	CASSPGQYNSPLHF	TGTGCCAGCAGCCCGGGACAGTATAATTCACCCCTCCACTTT
TRBD1	TRBV27	TRBJ1-5	NA	CASSLSWGQSNQPQHF	TGTGCCAGCAGTTTATCATGGGGACAGAGCAATCAGCCCCAGCATTTT
NA	TRBV7-3	TRBJ1-3	NA	CASSLLAARGNTIYF	TGTGCCAGCAGCTTACTAGCGGCACGGGGAAACACCATATATTTT
NA	TRBV2	TRBJ2-2	NA	CASRLALNTGELFF	TGTGCCAGCAGGCTAGCGCTTAACACCGGGGAGCTGTTTTTT
TRBD2	TRBV7-3	TRBJ2-2	NA	CASSLNVAGETGELFF	TGTGCCAGCAGCTTAAATGTAGCGGGAGAAACCGGGGAGCTGTTTTTT
NA	TRBV2	TRBJ2-7	NA	CASSERGGGVVSYEQYF	TGTGCCAGCAGTGAAAGGGGAGGCGGGGTGGTGTCCTACGAGCAGTACTTC
TRBD1	TRBV5-1	TRBJ1-2	NA	CASSLQGGNAYGYTF	TGCGCCAGCAGCCTGCAGGGGGGTAATGCCTATGGCTACACCTTC
TRBD2	TRBV15	TRBJ2-5	NA	CATSRDEGGPSETQYF	TGTGCCACCAGCAGAGATGAGGGAGGGCCATCGGAGACCCAGTACTTC
NA	TRBV11-3	TRBJ1-5	NA	CASSGHRDLGQPQHF	TGTGCCAGCAGCGGGCACAGGGACCTCGGACAGCCCCAGCATTTT
TRBD2	TRBV6-1	TRBJ2-1	NA	CASSAMGLAGFNEQFF	TGTGCCAGCAGTGCCATGGGACTAGCGGGATTCAATGAGCAGTTCTTC
TRBD1	TRBV6-5	TRBJ1-3	NA	CASSRQGSGNTIYF	TGTGCCAGCAGTCGACAGGGATCTGGAAACACCATATATTTT
NA	TRBV5-4	TRBJ2-7	NA	CASSSQGHLSYEQYF	TGTGCCAGCAGCTCGCAGGGGCACCTATCCTACGAGCAGTACTTC
NA	TRBV25-1	TRBJ1-3	NA	CASSLNRGFSGNTIYF	TGTGCCAGCAGTCTGAATAGAGGGTTCTCTGGAAACACCATATATTTT
NA	TRBV6-5	TRBJ1-1	NA	CASIQDRIGAEAFF	TGTGCCAGCATCCAAGACAGAATTGGCGCTGAAGCTTTCTTT
TRBD1	TRBV29-1	TRBJ2-3	NA	CSVRQGPRAADTQYF	TGCAGCGTTAGACAGGGGCCTCGCGCTGCAGATACGCAGTATTTT
NA	TRBV7-2	TRBJ2-3	NA	CASSLTRDSRTDTQYF	TGTGCCAGCAGCTTAACCCGGGACTCCCGCACAGATACGCAGTATTTT
TRBD2	TRBV27	TRBJ2-1	NA	CASSSPQASGRANEQFF	TGTGCCAGCAGTTCTCCCCAGGCTAGCGGGAGGGCCAATGAGCAGTTCTTC
TRBD2	TRBV4-1	TRBJ2-7	NA	CASSQDSGGSYEQYF	TGCGCCAGCAGCCAAGATAGCGGGGGATCCTACGAGCAGTACTTC
TRBD1	TRBV5-4	TRBJ2-5	NA	CASRPDRGRGETQYF	TGTGCCAGCAGGCCAGACAGGGGGCGGGGAGAGACCCAGTACTTC
TRBD2	TRBV2	TRBJ2-2	once	CASWTSGANTGELFF	TGTGCCAGCTGGACTAGCGGGGCAAACACCGGGGAGCTGTTTTTT
TRBD2	TRBV12-3/TRBV12-4	TRBJ2-5	NA	CASCRDYQTQYF	TGTGCCAGCTGTCGGGACTATCAGACCCAGTACTTC
NA	TRBV11-3	TRBJ2-5	NA	CASSSGETQYF	TGTGCCAGCAGCTCGGGGGAGACCCAGTACTTC
TRBD2	TRBV28	TRBJ2-3	NA	CASSPRLAGGDTQYF	TGTGCCAGCAGTCCACGACTAGCGGGAGGGGATACGCAGTATTTT
TRBD2	TRBV5-5	TRBJ2-3	NA	CASSLGTRNTDTQYF	TGTGCCAGCAGCTTGGGGACTAGAAACACAGATACGCAGTATTTT
NA	TRBV10-3	TRBJ1-2	NA	CATYGQSYYGYTF	TGTGCCACCTATGGACAGAGTTACTATGGCTACACCTTC
NA	TRBV19	TRBJ1-2	NA	CASSIQSDSYGYTF	TGTGCCAGTAGTATTCAGTCGGACAGCTATGGCTACACCTTC
NA	TRBV30	TRBJ1-3	NA	CASVRSSGNTIYF	TGTGCCAGCGTAAGAAGTAGTGGAAACACCATATATTTT
TRBD1	TRBV15	TRBJ2-3	NA	CATSPRGRGRGRSDTQYF	TGTGCCACCAGCCCGAGGGGGAGAGGAAGGGGGCGTTCAGATACGCAGTATTTT
NA	TRBV28	TRBJ1-2	NA	CASSPSWGANYGYTF	TGTGCCAGCAGTCCTTCCTGGGGGGCTAACTATGGCTACACCTTC
TRBD2	TRBV6-1	TRBJ2-1	NA	CASSEVTSGRDEQFF	TGTGCCAGCAGTGAAGTAACTAGCGGGAGGGATGAGCAGTTCTTC
TRBD2	TRBV7-9	TRBJ2-7	many	CASSTTSGKTYEQYF	TGTGCCAGCAGCACAACTAGCGGAAAAACCTACGAGCAGTACTTC
NA	TRBV9	TRBJ1-3	NA	CASSVSGGAGNTIYF	TGTGCCAGCAGCGTGAGCGGGGGCGCCGGAAACACCATATATTTT
TRBD1	TRBV7-9	TRBJ1-1	NA	CASSLGTGETEAFF	TGTGCCAGCAGCTTAGGGACAGGAGAAACTGAAGCTTTCTTT
TRBD2	TRBV27	TRBJ2-7	NA	CASSSLGTSGRTAYEQYF	TGTGCCAGCAGTAGTCTAGGGACTAGCGGGAGGACCGCCTACGAGCAGTACTTC
NA	TRBV5-4	TRBJ1-1	NA	CASSLGQTTDTEAFF	TGTGCCAGCAGCTTGGGACAGACCACTGACACTGAAGCTTTCTTT
TRBD1	TRBV6-5	TRBJ1-2	NA	CASNKNRDRGYGYTF	TGTGCCAGCAACAAAAACCGGGACAGGGGTTATGGCTACACCTTC
NA	TRBV24-1	TRBJ2-7	NA	CATSDALMGGSYEQYF	TGTGCCACCAGTGATGCCTTAATGGGGGGCTCCTACGAGCAGTACTTC
NA	TRBV25-1	TRBJ1-2	NA	CASRNPGRAGYTF	TGTGCCAGCAGGAACCCAGGGAGGGCTGGCTACACCTTC
NA	TRBV6-6	TRBJ1-2	NA	CASSYSVLGVNYGYTF	TGTGCCAGCAGTTACTCCGTATTAGGGGTAAACTATGGCTACACCTTC
TRBD1	TRBV20-1	TRBJ1-6	NA	CSARTGPPLHF	TGCAGTGCCCGGACAGGGCCACCCCTCCACTTT
TRBD1	TRBV29-1	TRBJ2-7	NA	CSAGTGNYEQYF	TGCAGCGCCGGGACAGGGAACTACGAGCAGTACTTC
NA	TRBV5-1	TRBJ2-7	NA	CASSLALAAYEQYF	TGCGCCAGCAGCTTGGCACTAGCCGCCTACGAGCAGTACTTC
TRBD2	TRBV6-4	TRBJ2-1	NA	CASSASGIPGEQFF	TGTGCCAGCAGCGCTAGCGGGATCCCGGGTGAGCAGTTCTTC
TRBD2	TRBV9	TRBJ2-3	NA	CASSVGSGGMDTQYF	TGTGCCAGCAGCGTAGGAAGCGGGGGGATGGATACGCAGTATTTT
NA	TRBV18	TRBJ2-5	once	CASSPDRQETQYF	TGTGCCAGCTCACCAGACAGGCAAGAGACCCAGTACTTC
TRBD2	TRBV5-1	TRBJ2-1	NA	CASSLAGTSFDEQFF	TGCGCCAGCAGCTTGGCCGGGACTAGCTTCGATGAGCAGTTCTTC
TRBD2	TRBV6-4	TRBJ2-1	NA	CASSDWGSGRNEQFF	TGTGCCAGCAGTGACTGGGGTAGCGGGAGAAATGAGCAGTTCTTC
TRBD2	TRBV7-8	TRBJ2-5	NA	CASSPPGLAEETQYF	TGTGCCAGCAGCCCCCCCGGACTAGCAGAAGAGACCCAGTACTTC
TRBD2	TRBV28	TRBJ2-7	NA	CASTLGAGGTYEQYF	TGTGCCAGCACCCTCGGCGCGGGAGGGACATACGAGCAGTACTTC
NA	TRBV24-1	TRBJ1-4	NA	CATSDSGVTNEKLFF	TGTGCCACCAGTGATTCAGGGGTAACTAATGAAAAACTGTTTTTT
TRBD1	TRBV7-3	TRBJ1-6	NA	CASSLRGQGNSPLHF	TGTGCCAGCAGCTTAAGGGGACAGGGTAATTCACCCCTCCACTTT
NA	TRBV28	TRBJ2-1	NA	CASSLLGSSYNEQFF	TGTGCCAGCAGTTTACTAGGGAGCTCCTACAATGAGCAGTTCTTC
TRBD1	TRBV11-1	TRBJ2-1	NA	CASSLDRGLKNEQFF	TGTGCCAGCAGTCTGGACAGGGGGCTAAAAAATGAGCAGTTCTTC
TRBD1	TRBV14	TRBJ2-7	NA	CASSQDSQGAREQYF	TGTGCCAGCAGCCAAGATTCCCAGGGGGCCCGCGAGCAGTACTTC
TRBD1	TRBV20-1	TRBJ1-1	NA	CSASTGGWGTEAFF	TGCAGTGCTAGTACAGGGGGCTGGGGCACTGAAGCTTTCTTT